The rows below give T cell receptor beta chains drawn from one sample of a study of a mutant IDH1 vaccine in newly diagnosed glioma. Sequencing was performed with immunoSEQ multiplex PCR; in TCRdb, only in-frame clones are kept and a portion is missing. The sample records some 70,000 clones, under 90% being singletons. Antigen specificity for these receptors is unknown. This sample comprised PBMCs, obtained from a glioma patient whose treatment included an IDH1 peptide vaccine. Source of these receptors: a man aged 18-30 years with glioma. The CDR3 runs from the conserved cysteine through the conserved F or W. The D gene is left open where the match is weak. Expanded clones are given a class, and other clones once, few, many or no size at all.

CDR3 length: 18; clone size: -; V gene: TRBV15; J gene: TRBJ1-2; D gene: TRBD1; CDR3 DNA: TGTGCCACCAGCAGAGGGGAGCCTACTGCTGACAGGGACTATGGCTACACCTTC; CDR3 protein: CATSRGEPTADRDYGYTF
CDR3 length: 15; clone size: -; V gene: TRBV4-3; J gene: TRBJ2-1; D gene: -; CDR3 DNA: TGCGCCAGCAGCCAAGATTTCAGCCGCTACAATGAGCAGTTCTTC; CDR3 protein: CASSQDFSRYNEQFF
CDR3 length: 14; clone size: once; V gene: TRBV21-1; J gene: TRBJ1-5; D gene: -; CDR3 DNA: TGTGCCAGGGGGGAGGACTATAGCAATCAGCCCCAGCATTTT; CDR3 protein: CARGEDYSNQPQHF
CDR3 length: 15; clone size: -; V gene: TRBV7-2; J gene: TRBJ1-1; D gene: -; CDR3 DNA: TGTGCCAGCAGCTTAGGACAGAGCTTGAACACTGAAGCTTTCTTT; CDR3 protein: CASSLGQSLNTEAFF
CDR3 length: 16; clone size: -; V gene: TRBV18; J gene: TRBJ1-5; D gene: -; CDR3 DNA: TGTGCCAGCTCACCAGGGGAAGGTGCTGGCAATCAGCCCCAGCATTTT; CDR3 protein: CASSPGEGAGNQPQHF
CDR3 length: 13; clone size: -; V gene: TRBV7-9; J gene: TRBJ1-2; D gene: TRBD1; CDR3 DNA: TGTGCCAGCAGCCCTACAGGGGGACGTGGCTACACCTTC; CDR3 protein: CASSPTGGRGYTF
CDR3 length: 12; clone size: -; V gene: TRBV7-2; J gene: TRBJ1-4; D gene: -; CDR3 DNA: TGTGCCAGCAGCTTCCCAAATGAAAAACTGTTTTTT; CDR3 protein: CASSFPNEKLFF
CDR3 length: 14; clone size: -; V gene: TRBV5-4; J gene: TRBJ2-3; D gene: -; CDR3 DNA: TGTGCCAGCAGCTTTAGGGGGGGCACAGATACGCAGTATTTT; CDR3 protein: CASSFRGGTDTQYF
CDR3 length: 13; clone size: -; V gene: TRBV7-9; J gene: TRBJ2-1; D gene: -; CDR3 DNA: TGTGCCAGCAGCCCTCCCCCTTACAATGAGCAGTTCTTC; CDR3 protein: CASSPPPYNEQFF
CDR3 length: 17; clone size: -; V gene: TRBV10-3; J gene: TRBJ2-5; D gene: -; CDR3 DNA: TGTGCCATCAGTGAGTCGCTCCTGGCAGGGAGTGGAGAGACCCAGTACTTC; CDR3 protein: CAISESLLAGSGETQYF
CDR3 length: 14; clone size: -; V gene: TRBV7-9; J gene: TRBJ1-1; D gene: -; CDR3 DNA: TGTGCCAGCAGCACAACAAAAAGGAACGGAGGAGCTTTCTTT; CDR3 protein: CASSTTKRNGGAFF
CDR3 length: 14; clone size: -; V gene: TRBV6-6; J gene: TRBJ1-1; D gene: -; CDR3 DNA: TGTGCCAGCAGTTACGATCGGACGGTAACTGAAGCTTTCTTT; CDR3 protein: CASSYDRTVTEAFF
CDR3 length: 15; clone size: -; V gene: TRBV9; J gene: TRBJ2-5; D gene: TRBD1; CDR3 DNA: TGTGCCAGCAGCGTAGTGGGACAGGGGTACGAGACCCAGTACTTC; CDR3 protein: CASSVVGQGYETQYF
CDR3 length: 13; clone size: -; V gene: TRBV6-5; J gene: TRBJ1-1; D gene: TRBD1; CDR3 DNA: TGTGCCAGCAGGACAGGGGGCGGAACTGAAGCTTTCTTT; CDR3 protein: CASRTGGGTEAFF
CDR3 length: 14; clone size: -; V gene: TRBV2; J gene: TRBJ1-2; D gene: TRBD1; CDR3 DNA: TGTGCCAGCAGTCACAGGGGCCGGAACTATGGCTACACCTTC; CDR3 protein: CASSHRGRNYGYTF
CDR3 length: 15; clone size: -; V gene: TRBV7-3; J gene: TRBJ2-7; D gene: -; CDR3 DNA: TGTGCCAGCAGCTTAGGACATGGGAGCTCCTACGAGCAGTACTTC; CDR3 protein: CASSLGHGSSYEQYF
CDR3 length: 15; clone size: -; V gene: TRBV7-9; J gene: TRBJ2-3; D gene: TRBD2; CDR3 DNA: TGTGCCAGCAGCTTGCGGGAGTCGCTCACAGATACGCAGTATTTT; CDR3 protein: CASSLRESLTDTQYF
CDR3 length: 14; clone size: -; V gene: TRBV5-4; J gene: TRBJ1-1; D gene: -; CDR3 DNA: TGTGCCAGCACCCCTTTGGCAGGCTTCACTGAAGCTTTCTTT; CDR3 protein: CASTPLAGFTEAFF
CDR3 length: 15; clone size: -; V gene: TRBV18; J gene: TRBJ2-7; D gene: TRBD1; CDR3 DNA: TGTGCCAGCTCACCCCGGACAGGGGCTTCCTACGAGCAGTACTTC; CDR3 protein: CASSPRTGASYEQYF
CDR3 length: 15; clone size: once; V gene: TRBV5-1; J gene: TRBJ2-1; D gene: TRBD2; CDR3 DNA: TGCGCCAGCAGCCCTCCAGCGGGAGCGGGGGGTGAGCAGTTCTTC; CDR3 protein: CASSPPAGAGGEQFF
CDR3 length: 12; clone size: few; V gene: TRBV6-5; J gene: TRBJ2-3; D gene: -; CDR3 DNA: TGTGCCAGCGGGGGGGCCCAGGATACGCAGTATTTT; CDR3 protein: CASGGAQDTQYF
CDR3 length: 16; clone size: -; V gene: TRBV27; J gene: TRBJ1-2; D gene: -; CDR3 DNA: TGTGCCAGCAGTTTATCCGTTGGGCAGGGGTATTATGGCTACACCTTC; CDR3 protein: CASSLSVGQGYYGYTF
CDR3 length: 14; clone size: -; V gene: TRBV5-4; J gene: TRBJ1-2; D gene: -; CDR3 DNA: TGTGCCAGCTGGGGGTCGGCAACCAACTATGGCTACACCTTC; CDR3 protein: CASWGSATNYGYTF
CDR3 length: 12; clone size: -; V gene: TRBV6-6; J gene: TRBJ1-5; D gene: -; CDR3 DNA: TGTGCCAGCAGCGGGGTTAAATGGCCCCAGCATTTT; CDR3 protein: CASSGVKWPQHF
CDR3 length: 17; clone size: -; V gene: TRBV4-1; J gene: TRBJ2-6; D gene: TRBD1; CDR3 DNA: TGCGCCAGCAACCGGGACAGGGTCAACTCTGGGGCCAACGTCCTGACTTTC; CDR3 protein: CASNRDRVNSGANVLTF
CDR3 length: 13; clone size: -; V gene: TRBV29-1; J gene: TRBJ2-1; D gene: TRBD1; CDR3 DNA: TGCAGGGTCGGGGACAGCGGATACAATGAGCAGTTCTTC; CDR3 protein: CRVGDSGYNEQFF
CDR3 length: 15; clone size: -; V gene: TRBV5-8; J gene: TRBJ2-7; D gene: TRBD1; CDR3 DNA: TGTGCCAGCAGCACCCCGGACAGGAACCTCTACGAGCAGTACTTC; CDR3 protein: CASSTPDRNLYEQYF
CDR3 length: 15; clone size: -; V gene: TRBV18; J gene: TRBJ1-2; D gene: -; CDR3 DNA: TGTGCCAGCTCACGAAATGTAGGTTTCGACTATGGCTACACCTTC; CDR3 protein: CASSRNVGFDYGYTF
CDR3 length: 15; clone size: -; V gene: TRBV2; J gene: TRBJ2-2; D gene: TRBD2; CDR3 DNA: TGTGCCAGCAGCCAACTAGCGGGGGGGGCCGGGGAGCTGTTTTTT; CDR3 protein: CASSQLAGGAGELFF
CDR3 length: 17; clone size: -; V gene: TRBV7-2; J gene: TRBJ1-5; D gene: -; CDR3 DNA: TGTGCCAGCAGCTTAGGATGGCGACAGGATAGCAATCAGCCCCAGCATTTT; CDR3 protein: CASSLGWRQDSNQPQHF
CDR3 length: 14; clone size: -; V gene: TRBV6-5; J gene: TRBJ2-7; D gene: TRBD1; CDR3 DNA: TGTGCCAGCAGGGACAGGGCTATCTCCTACGAGCAGTACTTC; CDR3 protein: CASRDRAISYEQYF
CDR3 length: 11; clone size: -; V gene: TRBV21-1; J gene: TRBJ1-1; D gene: -; CDR3 DNA: TGTGCCAGCGTGACAGACCCTGAAGCTTTCTTT; CDR3 protein: CASVTDPEAFF
CDR3 length: 14; clone size: -; V gene: TRBV25-1; J gene: TRBJ2-7; D gene: TRBD1; CDR3 DNA: TGTGCCAGCAGTGCAGGGGGCCCCAGTCACGAGCAGTACTTC; CDR3 protein: CASSAGGPSHEQYF
CDR3 length: 17; clone size: -; V gene: TRBV7-9; J gene: TRBJ1-5; D gene: TRBD1; CDR3 DNA: TGTGCCAGCAGCCAGCGGCGGGACAGGGGGAGTAATCAGCCCCAGCATTTT; CDR3 protein: CASSQRRDRGSNQPQHF
CDR3 length: 14; clone size: -; V gene: TRBV4-2; J gene: TRBJ2-5; D gene: TRBD1; CDR3 DNA: TGTGCCAGCAGCCCCTGGACAGGGCTGGAGACCCAGTACTTC; CDR3 protein: CASSPWTGLETQYF
CDR3 length: 16; clone size: -; V gene: TRBV23-1; J gene: TRBJ2-3; D gene: -; CDR3 DNA: TGCGCCAGCAGTACCGCAGGGCTCATCCGGGGAGATACGCAGTATTTT; CDR3 protein: CASSTAGLIRGDTQYF
CDR3 length: 11; clone size: -; V gene: TRBV25-1; J gene: TRBJ1-2; D gene: -; CDR3 DNA: TGTGCCAGCAGGGAGAAGGATGGCTACACCTTC; CDR3 protein: CASREKDGYTF
CDR3 length: 15; clone size: -; V gene: TRBV6-5; J gene: TRBJ1-2; D gene: -; CDR3 DNA: TGTGCCAGCAGTTACAGGAGTGGCAGGGCGGACGGCTACACCTTC; CDR3 protein: CASSYRSGRADGYTF
CDR3 length: 16; clone size: -; V gene: TRBV7-2; J gene: TRBJ2-5; D gene: -; CDR3 DNA: TGTGCCAGCAGCTTAGTCTGGGTAGGGTCCCAAGAGACCCAGTACTTC; CDR3 protein: CASSLVWVGSQETQYF
CDR3 length: 16; clone size: -; V gene: TRBV7-2; J gene: TRBJ2-2; D gene: -; CDR3 DNA: TGTGCCAGCAGCTTAAACTCGCGGGGGAACACCGGGGAGCTGTTTTTT; CDR3 protein: CASSLNSRGNTGELFF
CDR3 length: 14; clone size: -; V gene: TRBV7-6; J gene: TRBJ2-5; D gene: -; CDR3 DNA: TGTGCCAGCAGCTCCCGGGACCCACAAGAGACCCAGTACTTC; CDR3 protein: CASSSRDPQETQYF
CDR3 length: 14; clone size: -; V gene: TRBV27; J gene: TRBJ1-2; D gene: -; CDR3 DNA: TGTGCCAGCAGTTTTTCGACTTCTTCTCTAGGCTACACCTTC; CDR3 protein: CASSFSTSSLGYTF
CDR3 length: 14; clone size: -; V gene: TRBV7-2; J gene: TRBJ1-3; D gene: -; CDR3 DNA: TGTGCCAGCAGCCCAGGGACCTCTGGAAACACCATATATTTT; CDR3 protein: CASSPGTSGNTIYF
CDR3 length: 11; clone size: -; V gene: TRBV12-5; J gene: TRBJ1-1; D gene: -; CDR3 DNA: TGTGCTAGTGGCCTGGACAGAATGGCTTTCTTT; CDR3 protein: CASGLDRMAFF
CDR3 length: 14; clone size: -; V gene: TRBV11-2; J gene: TRBJ1-6; D gene: -; CDR3 DNA: TGTGCCAGCAGCTTAACAGTCTATAATTCACCCCTCCACTTT; CDR3 protein: CASSLTVYNSPLHF
CDR3 length: 14; clone size: -; V gene: TRBV19; J gene: TRBJ1-5; D gene: TRBD1; CDR3 DNA: TGTGCCAGTAGTCCGGACAGGGGAGGACAGCCCCAGCATTTT; CDR3 protein: CASSPDRGGQPQHF
CDR3 length: 14; clone size: -; V gene: TRBV28; J gene: TRBJ1-2; D gene: TRBD1; CDR3 DNA: TGTGCCAGCAGTTTCCCACAGGGGAACTATGGCTACACCTTC; CDR3 protein: CASSFPQGNYGYTF
CDR3 length: 14; clone size: large; V gene: TRBV5-6; J gene: TRBJ2-7; D gene: TRBD1; CDR3 DNA: TGTGCCAGCAGCTGGGACAGGGGACCCTACGAGCAGTACTTC; CDR3 protein: CASSWDRGPYEQYF
CDR3 length: 16; clone size: once; V gene: TRBV4-1; J gene: TRBJ2-1; D gene: TRBD2; CDR3 DNA: TGCGCCAGCAGCCAAGATAGGGGACTAGGTTACAATGAGCAGTTCTTC; CDR3 protein: CASSQDRGLGYNEQFF
CDR3 length: 16; clone size: -; V gene: TRBV5-1; J gene: TRBJ2-7; D gene: -; CDR3 DNA: TGCGCCAGCAGCTTGGGGGTAGGTGGGGTTAACTACGAGCAGTACTTC; CDR3 protein: CASSLGVGGVNYEQYF
CDR3 length: 13; clone size: few; V gene: TRBV6-5; J gene: TRBJ1-1; D gene: -; CDR3 DNA: TGTGCCAGCAGTTACGTAGGCAGCCTAAAAGCTTTCTTT; CDR3 protein: CASSYVGSLKAFF
CDR3 length: 14; clone size: -; V gene: TRBV28; J gene: TRBJ1-2; D gene: -; CDR3 DNA: TGTGCCAGCAGAGATTATGAGGCTAACTATGGCTACACCTTC; CDR3 protein: CASRDYEANYGYTF
CDR3 length: 15; clone size: -; V gene: TRBV7-8; J gene: TRBJ2-3; D gene: -; CDR3 DNA: TGTGCCAGCAGCCTAATAGGCGGACGCACAGATACGCAGTATTTT; CDR3 protein: CASSLIGGRTDTQYF